This T cell receptor beta chain originates from a study of blood T cell repertoires in COVID-19. Study details: Acute-phase and convalescent COVID-19 samples originated in the United States, Italy and Spain. Sample material is recorded as cDNA or gDNA derived from T cells, B-cell-depleted T cells, or PBMCs.

The germline CDR1 and CDR2 sequences are LGHNA and YNFKEQ. This CDR3 is built from 14 residues. Trimming cost V 1 base and J 7 bases, with 11 bases left between them. Authors' data handling: Reference gene primer amplification gave estimated nucleated cell counts. Only in-frame clones appear in the TCRdb table, and some are missing; sequencing was by immunoSEQ multiplex PCR. Clonal size and the V and J genes are those of that table, whereas D and trimming came from the DNA. The data show tens of thousands of clones, around nine tenths seen once. The genes are TRBV4-2 and TRBJ2-1; tentative D call: TRBD2 (6 bases). The sample consisted of peripheral blood. This TCR was recovered from a woman in her 50s with active or convalescent COVID-19. The CDR3 DNA sequence: TGTGCCAGCAGCCAAGGACTAGTGAGAAATGAGCAGTTCTTC. Translation: CASSQGLVRNEQFF.